One and the same sample provided the 16 T cell receptor beta chains below, sequenced in a study of tumor and adjacent non-tumor tissue in lung cancer. RNA was extracted from bulk tissue without any cell sorting. This non-tumor lung sample came from over 3 cm beyond the tumor edge. TCRbeta libraries were built with three rounds of nested PCR, modified from ARM-PCR. TCRdb analysed the multiplex PCR reads with MiXCR anew, one entry per CDR3 protein. The table has 90,000 to 100,000 distinct CDR3 sequences, about 80% seen once. The sequenced sample consisted of distant non-tumor lung tissue. Receptors originate from a man aged 55 to 70 with small cell lung cancer.

The CDR3 loop reads CASSLNRESEQYV. CDR3 sequence (DNA): TGTGCAAGCAGCTTAAACCGGGAGAGCGAGCAGTACGTC. The rearrangement links TRBV5-4 to TRBJ2-7, with D maybe TRBD2 (6 bases). CDR1 and CDR2 (germline): SGHNT, YYREEE (reference sequence). CDR3 length: 13 amino acids.

Details on this clonotype: One end of the junction does not line up with germline, which may come from a read error. The chain joins TRBV11-2 to TRBJ2-6; tentative D call: TRBD1 (5 bases). The CDR3 sequence is 14 residues long. Germline V CDR1 and CDR2: SGHAT, FQNNGV. The CDR3 sequence: CASSMGSGANVLTF. In nucleotides, the CDR3 is TGTGCCAGCAGCATGGGATCTGGGGCCAACGTACTGACTTTC.

Notes on this clonotype: The junction shows a germline mismatch at one end, possibly a read error. The chain uses TRBV4-1 and TRBJ2-1; 7 positions match TRBD2. The germline CDR1 and CDR2 sequences are MGHRA and YSYEKL. This CDR3 spans 16 amino acids. The CDR3 DNA reads TGTGCCAGCAGCCAAGAGGCGGGAGCATCCTACAATGAGCAGTTCTTC. Translation gives CASSQEAGASYNEQFF.

To note about this clonotype: A much more abundant neighbour one base away suggests this may be a read error. The chain carries TRBV28 and TRBJ2-7; TRBD1 might be the D (6 bases). This CDR3 is built from 14 residues. Germline CDR1 reads MDHEN; CDR2 reads SYDVKM. The V gene lost 5 bases and the J gene lost 7 bases, with 18 bases spanning the gap. The CDR3 sequence: CASSKGHGTGEQYF. CDR3 sequence (DNA): TGTGCCAGCAGTAAGGGACATGGAACAGGGGAGCAGTACTTC.

As for this clonotype: This is likely a read error, given that the CDR3 carries no conserved phenylalanine or tryptophan at its end. The V call is TRBV29-1, the J call TRBJ2-5; 9 positions agree with TRBD2. Germline V gives CDR1 SQVTM, CDR2 ANQGSEA. The CDR3 has 15 amino acids. The CDR3 here is CSVEGVAGEEETQYL. The CDR3 bases are TGTAGCGTTGAAGGAGTAGCGGGAGAAGAAGAGACCCAGTACTTA.

As concerns this clonotype: A much larger clonotype is one base distant, so this may be a read error. The rearrangement uses TRBV5-1 and TRBJ2-5; tentative D call: TRBD2 (6 bases). The CDR3 loop spans 14 amino acids. CDR1 and CDR2 (germline): SGHRS, YFSETQ. V dropped 4 bases and J dropped 5 bases, with 15 bases sitting between them. CDR3 sequence: CASSKNGSGETQYF. CDR3 bases: TGCGCCAGCAGCAAAAACGGGAGCGGGGAGACCCAGTACTTC.

This clonotype was counted a single time. One junction end does not reproduce the germline sequence, and a read error may be involved. The chain is built from TRBV29-1 and TRBJ2-1; 11 bases agree with TRBD2. CDR1 and CDR2 (germline): SQVTM, ANQGSEA. The CDR3 length is 15 residues. CDR3 nucleotide sequence: TGCTGCGTCACCTTGACTAGCGGGATAGACAATGAGCAGTTCTTC. It encodes CCVTLTSGIDNEQFF.

The chain combines TRBV10-2 with TRBJ2-1, with 7 nucleotides matching TRBD2. Germline V gives CDR1 WSHSY, CDR2 SAAADI. The length of the CDR3 is 13 residues. With V trimmed by 9 bases and J by 9 bases, 11 bases remained unmatched. The CDR3 is CASYETSQGEQFF. In DNA form, the CDR3 reads TGCGCCAGTTACGAGACTAGCCAGGGTGAGCAGTTCTTC.

V gene TRBV6-1 combines with J gene TRBJ1-1, with a weak D call TRBD1 (5 bases). V was cut by 6 bases and J by 3 bases, with 23 bases left in between. The CDR3 totals 17 residues. From germline, CDR1 is MNHNS and CDR2 SASEGT. The CDR3 loop is CASSSHQVGGRDTEAFF. CDR3 DNA sequence: TGTGCCAGCAGCTCCCACCAAGTGGGGGGACGTGACACTGAAGCTTTCTTT.

V is TRBV28 and J is TRBJ2-7, with 7 bases identical to TRBD1. The CDR3 has 16 amino acids. The junction had 20 bases not matched to a gene; V was cut back by 5 bases and J by 10 bases. The germline CDR1 and CDR2 sequences are MDHEN and SYDVKM. This CDR3 is CASSPTGSGPYGDQYF. CDR3 nucleotide sequence: TGTGCCAGCAGTCCGACAGGGAGTGGGCCCTATGGCGATCAGTACTTC.

J is TRBJ2-7 and V is TRBV11-3; D uncertain. Trimming took 1 base from V and 9 from J, leaving 10 bases between them. Looked up from germline, CDR1 is SGHNT and CDR2 is YENEEA. The CDR3 is 12 residues long. CDR3 region: CASSLGGHVQYF. In DNA, the CDR3 is TGTGCCAGCAGCTTAGGGGGTCATGTGCAGTACTTC.

With regard to this clonotype: One end of the junction fails to match germline, which may point to a read error. The genes are TRBV11-2 and TRBJ2-1; D is ambiguous. The CDR3 is 17 residues long. Germline V gene lookup returns CDR1 SGHAT and CDR2 FQNNGV. Here the CDR3 DNA reads TGTGCCAGCAACTTAGTGGCAGCCCAGAGCTCCTACAATGAGCAGTTCTTT. Its protein product is CASNLVAAQSSYNEQFF.

The CDR3 DNA reads TGTGCCAGCACTAAATTTGAAGGGCAGTACGTC. Amino acids: CASTKFEGQYV. The chain joins TRBV6-1 to TRBJ2-7, with unresolved D. Between the trimmed V and J ends, which lost 7 bases and 9 bases, there was a span of 13 bases. The CDR3 contains 11 residues. Germline V CDR1 and CDR2: MNHNS, SASEGT.

Only a few counts were recorded for this clonotype. A read error may be the cause here, since a much bigger clone is one base away. The J gene is TRBJ2-3, the V gene TRBV30; D remains unclear. With 1 base removed from V and 1 base from J, the gap between germline ends came to 12 bases. Per germline, CDR1 GTSNPN and CDR2 SVGIG (reference sequence). The CDR3 contains 15 residues. The CDR3 DNA sequence: TGTGCCTGGAGTGAGGTTAGAGGCGGCACAGATACGCAGTATTTT. It codes for CAWSEVRGGTDTQYF.

Concerning this clonotype: The CDR3 does not close with the conserved phenylalanine or tryptophan, likely indicating a read error. The rearrangement joins TRBV29-1 to TRBJ1-1; no reliable D call. The V gene's germline CDR1 is SQVTM and CDR2 ANQGSEA. There are 15 residues in the CDR3. This chain's CDR3 is CSVVLGGEVRGEAFL. The CDR3 DNA follows: TGTAGCGTTGTTTTAGGAGGCGAGGTACGCGGTGAAGCTTTCCTT.

About this clonotype itself: The junction shows a germline mismatch at one end, possibly a read error. The V call is TRBV11-3, the J call TRBJ2-5; D not resolved. The germline gives CDR1 SGHNT, CDR2 YENEEA. The CDR3 contains 14 residues. The CDR3 here is CATSLDLYGETQYF. The CDR3 nucleotides read TGTGCCACCAGCTTAGATCTTTACGGTGAGACCCAATACTTC.